These 20 T cell receptor beta chains came from one sample sequenced in a study of T cell responses to AZD1222 COVID-19 vaccine. Only in-frame clones appear in the TCRdb table, and some are missing; sequencing was by immunoSEQ multiplex PCR. The sample has about 140,000 clones. The sample consisted of peripheral blood. The origin of the receptors is an adult in good health.

This sequence joins TRBV6-5 and TRBJ2-7, with D uncertain. Deletions cut 5 bases from V and 0 bases from J, with 11 bases between. Germline-derived CDR1 and CDR2 are MNHEY and SVGAGI. The CDR3 is 14 residues long. CDR3 bases: TGTGCCAGCAGTCCGGACCCTAGCTCCTACGAGCAGTACTTC. The encoded protein is CASSPDPSSYEQYF.

The rearrangement uses TRBV19 and TRBJ1-5; a possible D gene is TRBD1 (5 bases). This CDR3 is built from 13 residues. Per germline, CDR1 LNHDA and CDR2 SQIVND (reference sequence). Trimming pared 3 bases from V and 4 bases from J, leaving 7 bases between. CDR3 region: CASSMGGNQPQHF. CDR3 sequence (DNA): TGTGCCAGTAGTATGGGGGGGAATCAGCCCCAGCATTTT.

The chain recombines TRBV30 with TRBJ1-1; D is possibly TRBD1 (5 bases). The CDR3 is 13 amino acids. V shed 3 bases and J shed 7 bases, with 15 bases lying between them. Per the germline V gene, CDR1 is GTSNPN and CDR2 is SVGIG (reference sequence). This CDR3 is CAWRGRGADEAFF. The CDR3 DNA reads as TGTGCCTGGAGGGGTAGAGGGGCGGATGAAGCTTTCTTT.

This rearrangement joins TRBV7-3 to TRBJ1-1; TRBD1 might be the D (5 bases). With 2 bases removed from V and 3 bases from J, the gap between germline ends came to 13 bases. Germline-derived CDR1 and CDR2 are SGHTA and FQGTGA. The CDR3 totals 15 residues. The CDR3: CASSLSALGDTEAFF. In DNA, the CDR3 is TGTGCCAGCAGCTTATCCGCTCTGGGGGACACTGAAGCTTTCTTT.

J is TRBJ1-6 and V is TRBV6-1, with D perhaps TRBD1 (5 bases). The CDR3 is made up of 17 amino acids. V dropped 2 bases and J dropped 7 bases, with 18 bases sitting between them. Germline V gene lookup returns CDR1 MNHNS and CDR2 SASEGT. The CDR3 loop is CASSERGGALSNSPLHF. In DNA form, the CDR3 reads TGTGCCAGCAGTGAACGGGGAGGGGCATTATCGAATTCACCCCTCCACTTT.

V usage is TRBV9 and J usage is TRBJ1-3; D is unclear. Germline V gene sequence: CDR1 SGDLS, CDR2 YYNGEE. CDR3 length: 14 residues. Trimming took 0 bases from V and 6 from J, leaving 10 bases between them. The CDR3 sequence: CASSVAGRENTIYF. The CDR3, as DNA: TGTGCCAGCAGCGTAGCCGGAAGGGAAAACACCATATATTTT.

The chain joins TRBV5-8 to TRBJ2-5; D remains unclear. Trimming left V 1 base short and J 3 bases short, with 7 bases between. The germline V gene has CDR1 SGHTS and CDR2 YDEGEE. The CDR3 is made up of 13 amino acids. This CDR3 reads CASSLWPKETQYF. DNA of the CDR3: TGTGCCAGCAGCTTGTGGCCAAAAGAGACCCAGTACTTC.

The chain's CDR3 is CASSLEGNTEAFF. The CDR3 DNA reads as TGTGCCAGCAGCTTAGAGGGGAACACTGAAGCTTTCTTT. The chain uses TRBV7-8 and TRBJ1-1; D call uncertain. This CDR3 has 13 residues. Germline loops: CDR1 SGHVS, CDR2 FQNEAQ. V lost 1 base to trimming and J lost 1 base, with 4 bases between them.

This chain uses TRBV28 with TRBJ1-4; D is undetermined. CDR1 is MDHEN and CDR2 is SYDVKM in the germline V gene. The CDR3 spans 14 residues. Trimming took 3 bases from V and 8 from J, leaving 13 bases between them. Here the CDR3 DNA reads TGTGCCAGCAGTTTCGGGTATCCTAGGGAAAAACTGTTTTTT. It specifies CASSFGYPREKLFF.

V usage is TRBV28 and J usage is TRBJ1-5; no firm D call. This CDR3 contains 12 residues. Deletions cut 6 bases from V and 1 base from J, with 4 bases between. CDR1 and CDR2 (germline): MDHEN, SYDVKM. DNA for the CDR3: TGTGCCAGCAGCAACAGCAATCAGCCCCAGCATTTT. This translates into CASSNSNQPQHF.

This chain connects TRBV7-9 to TRBJ1-2; D not resolved. Germline values: CDR1 SEHNR, CDR2 FQNEAQ (reference sequence). CDR3 length: 13 amino acids. V was cut by 3 bases and J by 7 bases, with 12 bases left in between. The CDR3 DNA reads TGTGCCAGCAGCTTCCCAGGACGAGGTGGCTACACCTTC. It codes for CASSFPGRGGYTF.

The chain links TRBV7-2 to TRBJ1-1; possibly TRBD1 for D (5 bases). CDR3 length: 16 amino acids. Germline-derived CDR1 and CDR2 are SGHTA and FQGNSA. Trimming removed 5 bases from V and 0 bases from J, with 16 bases in between. The CDR3 DNA sequence: TGTGCCAGCAGCCCATGGGGGGGTGGGGTGAACACTGAAGCTTTCTTT. Translating gives CASSPWGGGVNTEAFF.

The V gene is TRBV12-3 or TRBV12-4, the J gene TRBJ1-2; D is uncertain. V gave up 2 bases and J gave up 6 bases, with 10 bases separating them. This CDR3 has 13 amino acids. The CDR3 DNA sequence: TGTGCCAGCAGTTTATTACTCCTCAATGGCTACACCTTC. It yields the protein CASSLLLLNGYTF.

This chain connects TRBV7-9 to TRBJ2-7; the match to TRBD2 covers 9 bases. CDR1 is SEHNR, CDR2 FQNEAQ, per germline (reference sequence). V shed 2 bases and J 3 bases; nucleotides not matched to a gene: 5. CDR3 length: 15 amino acids. CDR3 sequence: CASSLTGLAYYEQYF. CDR3 DNA sequence: TGTGCCAGCAGCTTAACGGGACTAGCCTACTACGAGCAGTACTTC.

The V and J genes are TRBV18 and TRBJ1-5; 10 nucleotides match TRBD1. V trimming: 6 bases; J trimming: 4 bases; junction bases outside the gene matches: 12. The germline gives CDR1 KGHSH, CDR2 LQKENI. There are 17 residues in the CDR3. The chain's CDR3 is CASSLSQGQGKNQPQHF. The CDR3 bases are TGTGCCAGCTCTCTTTCACAGGGACAGGGGAAAAATCAGCCCCAGCATTTT.

J is TRBJ1-4 and V is TRBV6-1; TRBD1 might be the D (5 bases). The germline V and J ends were trimmed by 2 bases and 8 bases, with 18 bases remaining between them. Germline V gives CDR1 MNHNS, CDR2 SASEGT. The CDR3 totals 16 residues. The CDR3 region has the DNA TGTGCCAGCAGTGAATCCCGCCCTGGGACTAGGGAAAAACTGTTTTTT. This encodes CASSESRPGTREKLFF.

This chain connects TRBV27 to TRBJ2-7, with 9 positions matching TRBD1. The V and J ends lost 5 bases and 3 bases, in that order; junction bases with no gene match: 8. This CDR3 has 15 residues. Germline V gene lookup returns CDR1 MNHEY and CDR2 SMNVEV (reference sequence). CDR3 bases: TGTGCCAGCAGTGGGACAGGGAAGAAATACTACGAGCAGTACTTC. Protein: CASSGTGKKYYEQYF.

The chain employs TRBV5-6 and TRBJ2-1; D uncertain. Germline CDR1 and CDR2: SGHDT and YYEEEE. The CDR3 has 13 residues. V was pared by 6 bases and J by 3 bases, with 10 bases between. CDR3 amino acids: CASTRVVYNEQFF. In DNA, the CDR3 is TGTGCCAGCACCCGTGTTGTCTACAATGAGCAGTTCTTC.

This chain links TRBV19 with TRBJ2-2; 8 bases are shared with TRBD2. In germline, CDR1 is LNHDA, CDR2 SQIVND (reference sequence). J was trimmed by 7 bases and V by 1 base; bases with no gene match: 5. This CDR3 has 15 amino acids. The CDR3 protein is CASSIGLARGGELFF. DNA of the CDR3: TGTGCCAGTAGTATAGGACTAGCGAGAGGCGGGGAGCTGTTTTTT. The full variable domain, its missing parts supplied by reference TRBV19 and TRBJ2-2, is DGGITQSPKYLFRKEGQNVTLSCEQNLNHDAMYWYRQDPGQGLRLIYYSQIVNDFQKGDIAEGYSVSREKKESFPLTVTSAQKNPTAFYLCASSIGLARGGELFFGEGSRLTVL.

The rearrangement uses TRBV5-5 and TRBJ1-5; D ambiguous. The CDR3 has 13 residues. V lost 2 bases and J 6 bases, leaving 9 bases between the germline ends. Germline V CDR1 and CDR2: SGHKS, YYEKEE (reference sequence). CDR3 protein: CASSLSPVQPQHF. The CDR3 nucleotides are TGTGCCAGCAGCTTAAGTCCTGTTCAGCCCCAGCATTTT.